The clone carrying this TCR beta chain appeared once. Generated by immunoSEQ multiplex PCR, the TCRdb table keeps only in-frame clones and is missing some. The profile shows about 3,800 clones, 95% of them singletons. The record originates from a study of T cells after posttransplantation cyclophosphamide. The CDR3 sequence is 14 residues long. The V gene's germline CDR1 is SEHNR and CDR2 FQNEAQ (reference sequence). Trimming removed 1 base at V and 6 bases at J, with 12 bases between. This chain uses TRBV7-9 with TRBJ1-1; D is uncertain. This sequence originates from a man between 50 and 59 years old. Sequenced input: naive CD4+ T cells sorted from PBMCs. CDR3 region: CASSLGGFDAEAFF. The CDR3 DNA reads TGTGCCAGCAGCTTAGGAGGATTTGACGCTGAAGCTTTCTTT.